Shown below are 26 T cell receptor beta chains from a single sample sequenced in a study of cytomegalovirus exposure and HLA in healthy donors. The repertoire was sequenced with immunoSEQ multiplex PCR; TCRdb's copy has only in-frame clones and lacks some. The profile shows about 330,000 clones, around 86% of them singletons. The sample was PBMCs. The receptors were sampled from a woman between 18 and 29 years old in good health and CMV-seronegative.

Comment on this clone: One end of the junction fails to match germline, which may point to a read error. The rearrangement uses TRBV10-3 and TRBJ1-3; TRBD1 matches at 8 bases. Germline V gene lookup returns CDR1 ENHRY and CDR2 SYGVKD. CDR3 length: 12 residues. This CDR3 reads CAISESPDRANF. CDR3 DNA: TGTGCCATCAGTGAGTCACCGGACAGGGCCAATTTT.

The V call is TRBV7-9, the J call TRBJ2-3, with 8 bases lining up with TRBD2. Germline V gives CDR1 SEHNR, CDR2 FQNEAQ (reference sequence). Losses at the gene ends were 5 bases for V and 4 bases for J; bases not matched to a gene: 11. The CDR3 spans 16 residues. The CDR3 DNA reads as TGTGCCAGCAGCGGCAGGGGACTAGGGGGAGCAGATACGCAGTATTTT. It translates to CASSGRGLGGADTQYF. The whole variable domain, remainder taken from reference TRBV7-9 and TRBJ2-3, is DTGVSQNPRHKITKRGQNVTFRCDPISEHNRLYWYRQTLGQGPEFLTYFQNEAQLEKSRLLSDRFSAERPKGSFSTLEIQRTEQGDSAMYLCASSGRGLGGADTQYFGPGTRLTVL.

DNA of the CDR3: TGTGCCAGCTCACCAGAGGGACAGGGGTTAGAGAATGAGCAGTTCTTC. Amino acids: CASSPEGQGLENEQFF. The chain links TRBV18 to TRBJ2-1, with 10 bases that match TRBD1. There are 16 residues in the CDR3. Germline CDR1 reads KGHSH; CDR2 reads LQKENI. The ends lost 2 bases at V and 7 bases at J; junction bases unmatched: 8.

This clone was picked up one time. The chain combines TRBV13 with TRBJ2-5, with D possibly matching TRBD2 (5 bases). CDR1 and CDR2 (germline): PRHDT, FYEKMQ (reference sequence). The V gene lost 5 bases and the J gene lost 10 bases, with 14 bases spanning the gap. CDR3 length: 12 amino acids. The CDR3 DNA is TGTGCCAGCAGCCTGTCCGATGGGAGCCAGTACTTC. Amino acids: CASSLSDGSQYF.

This clone was picked up one time. The genes are TRBV25-1 and TRBJ2-2, with TRBD2 matching 8 bases. Germline CDR1 is MGHDK and CDR2 is SYGVNS. J lost 8 bases, V lost 1 base, and 12 bases had no gene match. CDR3 length equals 17 residues. CDR3 DNA: TGTGCCAGCAGTGAATCGACGGGAGGGCCTCAGAGGGGGGAGCTGTTTTTT. This sequence encodes CASSESTGGPQRGELFF.

This rearrangement joins TRBV4-2 to TRBJ2-7; 10 nucleotides align to TRBD2. Germline V gene data show CDR1 as LGHNA and CDR2 as YNFKEQ. V was pared by 0 bases and J by 3 bases, with 17 bases of the junction left unmatched. The CDR3 is 20 residues long. As DNA, the CDR3 is TGTGCCAGCAGCCAAGAGATTCTAGCGGGAGAGTTTATCCAATTCTACGAGCAGTACTTC. Amino acid sequence: CASSQEILAGEFIQFYEQYF.

This clone was seen a handful of times. The chain links TRBV9 to TRBJ2-1; 7 bases fit TRBD2. The germline CDR1 and CDR2 sequences are SGDLS and YYNGEE. The CDR3 runs 16 residues. Trimming took 4 bases from V and 3 from J; bases not matched to a gene: 10. CDR3 in amino acids: CASSFRIAGYYNEQFF. The CDR3 bases are TGTGCCAGCAGCTTCCGGATAGCGGGCTACTACAATGAGCAGTTCTTC.

This clone is a singleton in its sample. The chain joins TRBV6-5 to TRBJ2-3; 7 positions agree with TRBD2. The germline gives CDR1 MNHEY, CDR2 SVGAGI. The CDR3 is 14 amino acids. With V trimmed by 6 bases and J by 7 bases, 10 bases remained unmatched. CDR3 sequence reads: CASSPGLGRNTQYF. The CDR3 DNA follows: TGTGCCAGCAGCCCAGGACTAGGTAGAAATACGCAGTATTTT.

This sequence joins TRBV9 and TRBJ2-1, with TRBD1 identical over 9 bases. The CDR3 totals 16 residues. Losses at the gene ends were 5 bases for V and 6 bases for J; bases not matched to a gene: 12. Germline CDR1 SGDLS, CDR2 YYNGEE. CDR3 protein: CASSATGTGLPNEQFF. CDR3 sequence (DNA): TGTGCCAGCAGTGCTACCGGGACAGGGCTACCCAATGAGCAGTTCTTC.

V usage is TRBV7-9 and J usage is TRBJ2-7; D call uncertain. The V end was cut by 2 bases, the J end by 0 bases, with 11 bases between. Germline-derived CDR1 and CDR2 are SEHNR and FQNEAQ (reference sequence). The CDR3 extends over 15 amino acids. The CDR3: CASSLSSVSSYEQYF. The CDR3 nucleotides are TGTGCCAGCAGCTTAAGCAGCGTAAGCTCCTACGAGCAGTACTTC.

The chain has TRBV7-2 and TRBJ2-7; perhaps TRBD2 as D (5 bases). The CDR3 spans 16 residues. The germline V gene has CDR1 SGHTA and CDR2 FQGNSA. The V end was cut by 1 base, the J end by 5 bases, with 18 bases between. CDR3 loop: CASSLVWTELGHEQYF. The CDR3 DNA reads TGTGCCAGCAGCTTAGTTTGGACGGAACTAGGCCACGAGCAGTACTTC.

This clone appeared a few times. The V gene is TRBV7-2, the J gene TRBJ1-2, with D maybe TRBD1 (6 bases). Germline CDR1 SGHTA, CDR2 FQGNSA. V gave up 3 bases and J gave up 4 bases, with 9 bases separating them. The CDR3 sequence is 13 residues long. The CDR3, as DNA: TGTGCCAGCAGCTTCGGACAGAGCTATGGCTACACCTTC. It encodes CASSFGQSYGYTF.

This clone was observed a handful of times. The chain combines TRBV7-2 with TRBJ2-1; TRBD2 agrees at 11 bases. Germline V gene data show CDR1 as SGHTA and CDR2 as FQGNSA. The CDR3 length is 13 residues. V gave up 5 bases and J gave up 7 bases; unmatched junction bases: 1. This chain's CDR3 is CASSRLAGNEQFF. The CDR3 bases are TGTGCCAGCAGCCGACTAGCGGGAAATGAGCAGTTCTTC.

The rearrangement uses TRBV29-1 and TRBJ1-2; a weak D match, TRBD1 (5 bases). Germline V gene lookup returns CDR1 SQVTM and CDR2 ANQGSEA. This CDR3 is 12 amino acids long. V lost 5 bases, J lost 5 bases, and 12 bases lay in between. This CDR3 reads CSVPDKGYGYTF. CDR3 coding DNA: TGCAGCGTTCCCGACAAGGGGTATGGCTACACCTTC.

V gene TRBV5-1 combines with J gene TRBJ2-1; 8 nucleotides align to TRBD2. This CDR3 contains 17 residues. Germline-derived CDR1 and CDR2 are SGHRS and YFSETQ. The junction had 16 bases not matched to a gene; V was cut back by 4 bases and J by 7 bases. This CDR3 is CASSPPAGGRPSNEQFF. The CDR3 nucleotides are TGCGCCAGCAGCCCCCCGGCGGGCGGGAGGCCCTCTAATGAGCAGTTCTTC.

The V call is TRBV19, the J call TRBJ2-7; TRBD2 aligns across 9 bases. The CDR3 is 14 residues long. Per the germline V gene, CDR1 is LNHDA and CDR2 is SQIVND (reference sequence). V shed 9 bases and J 1 base; nucleotides not matched to a gene: 7. Here the CDR3 reads CASRQRGASYEQYF. The CDR3 DNA sequence: TGTGCCAGCCGCCAGCGGGGGGCTTCCTACGAGCAGTACTTC.

The chain recombines TRBV14 with TRBJ1-1, with TRBD1 as a possible D gene (5 bases). V dropped 4 bases and J dropped 2 bases, with 8 bases sitting between them. The CDR3 loop spans 13 amino acids. The V gene's germline CDR1 is SGHDN and CDR2 FVKESK. CDR3 coding DNA: TGTGCCAGCAGCCCGACAGTAAACACTGAAGCTTTCTTT. The encoded protein is CASSPTVNTEAFF.

The CDR3 reads CASSSETGPAFF. For the CDR3, the DNA is TGTGCCAGCAGCTCCGAGACGGGTCCTGCTTTCTTT. The J gene is TRBJ1-1, the V gene TRBV7-9; no clear D. V lost 4 bases and J 11 bases, leaving 14 bases between the germline ends. The CDR3 is 12 residues long. Germline V gene lookup returns CDR1 SEHNR and CDR2 FQNEAQ (reference sequence).

This rearrangement joins TRBV11-3 to TRBJ2-4; TRBD2 matches 12 bases. Trimming at V came to 1 base and at J to 7 bases, leaving 5 bases not matched to a gene. Germline values: CDR1 SGHNT, CDR2 YENEEA. The CDR3 covers 16 residues. The CDR3 nucleotides are TGTGCCAGCAGCTTAGGCCAGACTAGCGGGGGTAACATTCAGTACTTC. The encoded protein is CASSLGQTSGGNIQYF.

The J gene is TRBJ2-1, the V gene TRBV7-2, with 13 bases aligning to TRBD2. The CDR3 contains 19 residues. The V segment lost 4 bases and the J segment 7 bases; nucleotides outside the gene matches: 16. The germline V gene has CDR1 SGHTA and CDR2 FQGNSA. The CDR3 nucleotides read TGTGCCAGCAGCTGGCCCGGACTAGCGGGAGCGATGGGGAGGAATGAGCAGTTCTTC. It codes for CASSWPGLAGAMGRNEQFF.

The chain combines TRBV7-3 with TRBJ1-1; 10 bases agree with TRBD1. The CDR3 contains 17 residues. Germline loops: CDR1 SGHTA, CDR2 FQGTGA. V was clipped by 1 base and J by 3 bases; unmatched bases: 8. CDR3: CASSLIRTGGSDTEAFF. The DNA of the CDR3 is TGTGCCAGCAGCTTAATTCGGACAGGGGGTTCGGACACTGAAGCTTTCTTT.

CDR3 sequence (DNA): TGTGCCAGCTCACCAAATGCCAGGGAATCCTCTCAGCCCCAGCATTTT. It encodes CASSPNARESSQPQHF. The chain employs TRBV18 and TRBJ1-5, with D possibly being TRBD1 (5 bases). Trimming cost V 2 bases and J 6 bases, with 17 bases left between them. Germline CDR1 and CDR2: KGHSH and LQKENI. The CDR3 covers 16 residues.

The rearrangement links TRBV2 to TRBJ2-1; TRBD1 matches at 9 bases. This CDR3 spans 15 amino acids. V was clipped by 6 bases and J by 7 bases; unmatched bases: 10. Germline CDR1 and CDR2: SNHLY and FYNNEI. The chain's CDR3 is CASRSRDRVKNEQFF. DNA of the CDR3: TGTGCCAGCAGGTCCCGGGACAGGGTAAAGAATGAGCAGTTCTTC. The entire variable domain, with the rest obtained from reference TRBV2 and TRBJ2-1, is as follows: EPEVTQTPSHQVTQMGQEVILRCVPISNHLYFYWYRQILGQKVEFLVSFYNNEISEKSEIFDDQFSVERPDGSNFTLKIRSTKLEDSAMYFCASRSRDRVKNEQFFGPGTRLTVL.

This chain joins TRBV18 and TRBJ1-1; D gene ambiguous. This CDR3 region has 14 residues. V was clipped by 1 base and J by 1 base, with 7 bases between them. CDR1 and CDR2 from the germline V gene are KGHSH and LQKENI. In DNA, the CDR3 is TGTGCCAGCTCACCACAGAAGCCGAACACTGAAGCTTTCTTT. It translates to CASSPQKPNTEAFF.

The chain carries TRBV5-1 and TRBJ1-1; 8 nucleotides align to TRBD1. From germline, CDR1 is SGHRS and CDR2 YFSETQ. V lost 4 bases to trimming and J lost 0 bases; unmatched junction nucleotides: 5. This CDR3 region has 15 residues. CDR3 DNA: TGCGCCAGCAGCGTGGACAGGGCCATGAACACTGAAGCTTTCTTT. The encoded protein is CASSVDRAMNTEAFF.

V and J are TRBV29-1 and TRBJ2-5; 11 bases are a match to TRBD2. Looked up from germline, CDR1 is SQVTM and CDR2 is ANQGSEA. J lost 1 base, V lost 6 bases, and 10 bases had no gene match. This CDR3 spans 16 amino acids. CDR3 coding DNA: TGCAGCGTGGCCGGGACTAGCGGCCCTATCCAAGAGACCCAGTACTTC. This gives the protein CSVAGTSGPIQETQYF.